This T cell receptor (beta chain) was captured in a study of blood T cell repertoires in COVID-19. On the study more broadly: Sites in the United States, Italy and Spain provided acute and convalescent COVID-19 samples.

Generated by immunoSEQ multiplex PCR, the TCRdb table keeps only in-frame clones and is missing some. The table lists around 500,000 clones, approximately 86% of them singletons. Germline-derived CDR1 and CDR2 are SGHTA and FQGNSA. Trimming cost V 4 bases and J 1 base; bases outside gene matches: 6. The CDR3 has 15 amino acids. The material sequenced was PBMCs or T cells enriched from blood (not recorded which). The chain joins TRBV7-2 to TRBJ1-1, with 7 positions matching TRBD1. This clonotype was obtained from a woman aged 55-70 years who had recovered from COVID-19. The CDR3 DNA sequence: TGTGCCAGCAGCTCTGACAGGGTCCCGAACACTGAAGCTTTCTTT. It yields the protein CASSSDRVPNTEAFF.